These 4 T cell receptor beta chains were sequenced from one sample in a study of Ad26.COV2.S vaccination and SARS-CoV-2 variants. Treatment of the sample: roughly 20 received Ad26.COV2.S at low or high dose, single or two shots; five or six received placebo; per-sample allocation not given. Samples analyzed were those drawn on day 63 after the first vaccine or placebo injection. Sequenced by immunoSEQ multiplex PCR; TCRdb stores in-frame clones only, minus some. The sample lists around 300,000 clones, approximately 90% occurring once. Sequences were derived from peripheral blood, sampled in a trial of Ad26.COV2.S vaccine versus placebo. All receptors come from a person aged 18-60 years who received the Ad26.COV2.S COVID-19 vaccine or a placebo.

The V and J genes are TRBV5-5 and TRBJ1-4; unclear D gene. Trimming took off 3 bases at V and 0 bases at J, with 6 bases between the two ends. The CDR3 consists of 14 residues. The germline V gene has CDR1 SGHKS and CDR2 YYEKEE (reference sequence). CDR3 DNA: TGTGCCAGCAGCTCTAGTGCAACTAATGAAAAACTGTTTTTT. It yields the protein CASSSSATNEKLFF.

The V gene is TRBV7-2, the J gene TRBJ2-7, with TRBD1 matching over 8 bases. This CDR3 is 13 amino acids long. V lost 4 bases to trimming and J lost 6 bases; unmatched junction nucleotides: 5. Germline V gives CDR1 SGHTA, CDR2 FQGNSA. In nucleotides, the CDR3 is TGTGCCAGCAGCTCAGGACAGGGACGCGAGCAGTACTTC. Protein sequence: CASSSGQGREQYF.

This clone was observed a handful of times. The J gene is TRBJ1-1, the V gene TRBV6-5, with D maybe TRBD1 (6 bases). With 0 bases removed from V and 6 bases from J, the gap between germline ends came to 14 bases. There are 15 residues in the CDR3. Germline V gives CDR1 MNHEY, CDR2 SVGAGI. CDR3 coding DNA: TGTGCCAGCAGTTACTCGACGGGGGCTATATCTGAAGCTTTCTTT. Residues: CASSYSTGAISEAFF.

The table lists this clone with a few counts. This chain connects TRBV5-1 to TRBJ2-7, with 9 bases matching TRBD1. Germline V gene sequence: CDR1 SGHRS, CDR2 YFSETQ. Losses at the gene ends were 2 bases for V and 4 bases for J; bases not matched to a gene: 4. The CDR3 extends over 14 amino acids. The CDR3 protein is CASSFIGQGYEQYF. The CDR3 DNA reads TGCGCCAGCAGCTTCATTGGACAGGGGTACGAGCAGTACTTC.